This TCR beta chain was captured in a study of T cell responses to AZD1222 COVID-19 vaccine. Profiled with immunoSEQ multiplex PCR; TCRdb holds only in-frame clones, not every one. Here the sample spans about 54,000 clones, 70% to 90% being singletons. V lost 3 bases and J 8 bases, leaving 19 bases between the germline ends. Germline assignment: CDR1 MNHEY and CDR2 SMNVEV (reference sequence). The CDR3 extends over 15 amino acids. This chain links TRBV27 with TRBJ1-2; the D is unclear. The sequence came from an adult who received the AZD1222 COVID-19 vaccine. Sequences were derived from peripheral blood, sampled 28 days after the second AZD1222 dose. CDR3 amino acids: CASSLEGPSAGGYTF. The CDR3 coding sequence is TGTGCCAGCAGTTTGGAAGGTCCCTCGGCGGGGGGCTACACCTTC.